This T cell receptor (beta chain) emerged from a study of cytomegalovirus exposure and HLA in healthy donors. Whole-study results and caveats: A missense DCLRE1C variant was associated with V- and J-gene trimming of TCR beta chains in a later analysis, and an independent cohort replicated the association. In vitro data verified a few CMV-associated chains as specific for CMV antigens.

Turning to this clone: Antigen: not known.

Primers included in the PCR were 60 Vbeta and 13 Jbeta primers. Sequencing was performed with immunoSEQ multiplex PCR; in TCRdb, only in-frame clones are kept and a portion is missing. The top ten hold 5% to 6% of the sample, which has some 250,000 clones, roughly 80% seen once. Germline V lookup: CDR1 MDHEN, CDR2 SYDVKM. The CDR3 has 14 amino acids. The V gene lost 7 bases and the J gene lost 8 bases, with 15 bases spanning the gap. This chain uses TRBV28 with TRBJ1-6; D gene ambiguous. The sequenced sample was PBMCs. This clonotype originated in a woman aged 40-49 years in good health and CMV-seropositive. The CDR3 is CASKPGFSHSPLHF. CDR3 in DNA: TGTGCCAGCAAACCGGGATTTTCGCATTCACCCCTCCACTTT.